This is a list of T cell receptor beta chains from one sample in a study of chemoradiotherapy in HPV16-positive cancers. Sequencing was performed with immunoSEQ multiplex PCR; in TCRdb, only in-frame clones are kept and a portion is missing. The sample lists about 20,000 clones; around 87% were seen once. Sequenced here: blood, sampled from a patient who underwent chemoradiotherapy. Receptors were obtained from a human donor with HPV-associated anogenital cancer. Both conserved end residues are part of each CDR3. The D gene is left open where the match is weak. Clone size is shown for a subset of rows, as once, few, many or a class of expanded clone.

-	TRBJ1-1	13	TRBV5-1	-	CASSLYVGTEAFF	TGCGCCAGCAGCTTGTATGTGGGGACTGAAGCTTTCTTT
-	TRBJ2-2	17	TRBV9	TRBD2	CASSSRETSGRVGELFF	TGTGCCAGCAGCTCTAGGGAAACTAGCGGGAGAGTTGGGGAGCTGTTTTTT
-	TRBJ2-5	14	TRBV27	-	CASSLMTAQETQYF	TGTGCCAGCAGTTTAATGACAGCCCAAGAGACCCAGTACTTC
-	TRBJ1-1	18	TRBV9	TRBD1	CASSPRGDRTPGGTEAFF	TGTGCCAGCAGCCCGAGGGGGGACAGGACCCCGGGGGGTACTGAAGCTTTCTTT
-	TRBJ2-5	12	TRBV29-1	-	CSVETQGGTQYF	TGCAGCGTTGAGACACAGGGCGGGACCCAGTACTTC
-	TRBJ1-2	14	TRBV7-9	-	CASSPPGWDYGYTF	TGTGCCAGCAGCCCTCCAGGGTGGGACTATGGCTACACCTTC
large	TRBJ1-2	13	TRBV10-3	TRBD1	CAISDGTVGGYTF	TGTGCCATCAGTGACGGGACAGTCGGTGGCTACACCTTC
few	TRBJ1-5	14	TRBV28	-	CASSPGAVNQPQHF	TGTGCCAGCAGCCCGGGAGCAGTCAATCAGCCCCAGCATTTT
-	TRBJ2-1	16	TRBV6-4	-	CASSDSGLASSNEQFF	TGTGCCAGCAGTGACTCGGGCCTAGCTAGTAGCAATGAGCAGTTCTTC
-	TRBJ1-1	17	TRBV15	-	CATSRETGISLNTEAFF	TGTGCCACCAGCAGGGAAACAGGGATCTCCTTGAACACTGAAGCTTTCTTT
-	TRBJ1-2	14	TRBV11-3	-	CASSLEGAMGGYTF	TGTGCCAGCAGCTTAGAGGGTGCTATGGGGGGCTACACCTTC
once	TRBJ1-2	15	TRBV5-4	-	CASVSGLGSGYGYTF	TGTGCCAGCGTCTCAGGGTTAGGTAGCGGCTATGGCTACACCTTC
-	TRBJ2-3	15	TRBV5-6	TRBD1	CASSLGQGIADTQYF	TGTGCCAGCAGCTTAGGACAGGGGATTGCCGATACGCAGTATTTT
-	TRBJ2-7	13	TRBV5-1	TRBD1	CASKRQGYYEQYF	TGCGCCAGCAAGCGACAGGGTTATTACGAGCAGTACTTC
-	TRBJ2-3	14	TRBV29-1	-	CSADAAVALAAQYF	TGCAGCGCTGATGCGGCGGTGGCCCTCGCCGCGCAGTATTTT
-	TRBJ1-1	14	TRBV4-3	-	CASSQDPGWTEAFF	TGCGCCAGCAGCCAAGATCCGGGATGGACTGAAGCTTTCTTT
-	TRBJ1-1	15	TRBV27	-	CASSPWGTMNTEAFF	TGTGCCAGCAGTCCTTGGGGAACCATGAACACTGAAGCTTTCTTT
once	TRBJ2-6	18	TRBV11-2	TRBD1	CASRGQEFSIDGANVLTF	TGTGCCAGCAGGGGACAGGAGTTTTCGATCGATGGGGCCAACGTCCTGACTTTC
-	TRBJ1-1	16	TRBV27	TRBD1	CASLGQGALRNTEAFF	TGTGCCAGCTTGGGACAGGGGGCTTTAAGGAACACTGAAGCTTTCTTT
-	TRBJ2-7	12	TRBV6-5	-	CASRTAPYEQYF	TGTGCCAGCAGAACGGCCCCCTACGAGCAGTACTTC
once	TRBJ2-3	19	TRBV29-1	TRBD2	CSAEPGLAGGLDKGDTQYF	TGCAGCGCCGAACCGGGACTAGCGGGGGGGCTTGACAAAGGAGATACGCAGTATTTT
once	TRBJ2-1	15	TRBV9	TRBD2	CASSGTSGGRGEQFF	TGTGCCAGCAGCGGAACTAGCGGGGGGAGGGGTGAGCAGTTCTTC
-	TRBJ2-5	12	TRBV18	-	CASSPEEKTQYF	TGTGCCAGCTCCCCCGAAGAAAAGACCCAGTACTTC
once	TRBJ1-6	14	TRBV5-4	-	CASSLKEELSPLHF	TGTGCCAGCAGCTTGAAGGAGGAGTTGAGTCCCCTCCACTTT
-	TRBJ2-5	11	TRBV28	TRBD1	CASSAGQGRYF	TGTGCCAGCAGTGCGGGACAGGGACGATACTTC
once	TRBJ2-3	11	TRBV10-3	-	CAISFADTQYF	TGTGCCATCAGTTTCGCAGATACGCAGTATTTT
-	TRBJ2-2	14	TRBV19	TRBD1	CASRDRGNTGELFF	TGTGCCAGTAGGGACAGGGGGAACACCGGGGAGCTGTTTTTT
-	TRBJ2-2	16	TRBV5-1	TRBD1	CASSLGQGASTGELFF	TGCGCCAGCAGCTTGGGGCAGGGGGCGAGCACCGGGGAGCTGTTTTTT
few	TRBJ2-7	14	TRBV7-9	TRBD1	CASSRTGGAGTREF	TGTGCCAGCAGCCGGACAGGGGGCGCCGGGACTAGGGAATTC